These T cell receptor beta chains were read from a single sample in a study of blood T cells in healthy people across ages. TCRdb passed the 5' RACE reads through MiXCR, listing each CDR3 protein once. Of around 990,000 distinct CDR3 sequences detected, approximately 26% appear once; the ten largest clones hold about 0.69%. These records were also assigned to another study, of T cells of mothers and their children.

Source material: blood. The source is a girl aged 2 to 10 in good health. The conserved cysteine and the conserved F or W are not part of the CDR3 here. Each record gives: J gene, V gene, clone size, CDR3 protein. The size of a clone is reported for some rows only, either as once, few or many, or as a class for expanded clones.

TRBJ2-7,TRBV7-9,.,ASSPGRPEQY
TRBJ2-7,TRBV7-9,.,ASSLISGGASDEQY
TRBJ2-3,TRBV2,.,ASKADTDTQY
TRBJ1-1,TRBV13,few,ASSIDLRDRYTEAF
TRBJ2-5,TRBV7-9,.,ASSFTWRETQY
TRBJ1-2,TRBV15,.,ATSRGGGYT
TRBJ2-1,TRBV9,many,ASSDSGEQF
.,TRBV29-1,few,SVLQVGGEQY
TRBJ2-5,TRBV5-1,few,ASKDFQETQY
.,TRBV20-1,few,SAVRRASVDWYNEQF
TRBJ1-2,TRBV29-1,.,SVAYGQAGGYT
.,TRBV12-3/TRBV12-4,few,ASTGAPTYNEQF
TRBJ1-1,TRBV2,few,ACGTGRGTEAF
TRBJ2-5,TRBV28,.,ASSTRGWQY
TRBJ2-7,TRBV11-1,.,ASSLERGTPWEQY
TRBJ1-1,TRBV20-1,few,SAPPTDPTATEAF
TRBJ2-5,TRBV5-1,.,ASSLYTSGFRETQY
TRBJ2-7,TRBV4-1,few,ASSQDLAGGRYEQY
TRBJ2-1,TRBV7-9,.,ASSLLGLAGYNEQF
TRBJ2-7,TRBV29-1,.,SVNSGYSYEQY
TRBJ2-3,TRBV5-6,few,ASSKGIGGRDTQY
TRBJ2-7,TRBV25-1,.,ASGWAIAGIYEQY
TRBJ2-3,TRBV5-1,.,ASSGSSDTQY
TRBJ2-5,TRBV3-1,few,ASSPRGWQETQY
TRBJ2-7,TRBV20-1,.,SARGLAGQIVVYEQY
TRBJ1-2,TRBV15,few,ATSRTTGAGGYT
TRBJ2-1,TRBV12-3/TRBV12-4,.,ASSLFFNNEQF
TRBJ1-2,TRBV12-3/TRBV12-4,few,ASSLDGAGDT
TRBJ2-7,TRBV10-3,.,ASRGGPTPYEQY
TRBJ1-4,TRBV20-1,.,SATTSTNEKLF
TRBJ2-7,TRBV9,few,ASSGGFGGDEQY
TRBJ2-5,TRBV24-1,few,ATSDRLAGSTDQETQY
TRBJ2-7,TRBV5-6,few,ASSLAGDPGDEQY
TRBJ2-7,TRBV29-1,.,SVGGQGRYPYEQY
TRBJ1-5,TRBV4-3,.,ASSQGDEGETNQPQH
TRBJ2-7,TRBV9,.,ASSANSDRGQEY
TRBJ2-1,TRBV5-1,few,ASSLKAGVNEQF
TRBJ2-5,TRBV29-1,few,SVEVGAEGETQY
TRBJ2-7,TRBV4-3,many,ASSQDFPGLGQY
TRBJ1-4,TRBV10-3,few,AISEFDLLGNEKLF
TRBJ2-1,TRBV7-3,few,ASSSGQGADEGKNEQF
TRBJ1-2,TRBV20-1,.,SARAWGQGIQEGYT
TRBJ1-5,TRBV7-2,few,ASSPEGYNQPQH
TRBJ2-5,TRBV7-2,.,ASSSSTRLGETQY
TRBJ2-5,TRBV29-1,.,SVELGEEPETQY
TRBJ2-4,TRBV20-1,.,SASKPSPSGNIQY
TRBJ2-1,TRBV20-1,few,SAREIMGLAGDSSSYNEQF
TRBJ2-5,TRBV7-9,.,ASSRYRDQETQY
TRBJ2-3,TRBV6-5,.,ASSYTRGQAQY
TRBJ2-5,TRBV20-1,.,SALIGGYQETQY
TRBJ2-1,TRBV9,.,ASSVGTGLGQNEQF
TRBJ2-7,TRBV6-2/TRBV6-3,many,ASSYGGVEQY
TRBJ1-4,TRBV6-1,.,ASRAGFGGEKLF
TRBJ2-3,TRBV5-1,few,ASSFSGVFTDTQY
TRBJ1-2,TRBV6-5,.,ASSYLRSDGYT
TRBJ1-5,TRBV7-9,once,ASSFLGGDQPQH
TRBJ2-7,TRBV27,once,ASSLDGRAPSYEQY
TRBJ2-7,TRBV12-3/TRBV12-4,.,ACSPNGDRVGEQY
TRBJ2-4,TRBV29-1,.,SVEPGTGYQMNIQY